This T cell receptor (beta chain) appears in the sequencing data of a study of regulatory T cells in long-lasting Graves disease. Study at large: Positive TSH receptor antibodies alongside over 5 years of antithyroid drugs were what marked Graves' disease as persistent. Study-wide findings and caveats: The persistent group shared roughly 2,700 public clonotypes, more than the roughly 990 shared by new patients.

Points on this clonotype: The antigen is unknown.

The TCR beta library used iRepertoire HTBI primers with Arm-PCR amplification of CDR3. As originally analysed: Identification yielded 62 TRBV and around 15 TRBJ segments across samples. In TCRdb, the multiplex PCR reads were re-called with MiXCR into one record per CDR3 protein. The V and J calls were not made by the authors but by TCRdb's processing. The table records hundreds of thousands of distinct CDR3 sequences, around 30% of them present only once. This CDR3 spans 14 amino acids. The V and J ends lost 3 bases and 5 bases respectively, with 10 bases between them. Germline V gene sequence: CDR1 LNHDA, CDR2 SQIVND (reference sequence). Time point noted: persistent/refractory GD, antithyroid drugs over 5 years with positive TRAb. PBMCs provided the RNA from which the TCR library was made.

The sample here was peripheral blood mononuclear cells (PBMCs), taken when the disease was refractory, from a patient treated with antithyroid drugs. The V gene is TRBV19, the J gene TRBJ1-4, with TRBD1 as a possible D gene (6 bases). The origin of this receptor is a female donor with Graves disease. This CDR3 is CASSITGRNEKLFF. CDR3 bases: TGTGCCAGTAGTATCACAGGGAGGAATGAAAAACTGTTTTTT.